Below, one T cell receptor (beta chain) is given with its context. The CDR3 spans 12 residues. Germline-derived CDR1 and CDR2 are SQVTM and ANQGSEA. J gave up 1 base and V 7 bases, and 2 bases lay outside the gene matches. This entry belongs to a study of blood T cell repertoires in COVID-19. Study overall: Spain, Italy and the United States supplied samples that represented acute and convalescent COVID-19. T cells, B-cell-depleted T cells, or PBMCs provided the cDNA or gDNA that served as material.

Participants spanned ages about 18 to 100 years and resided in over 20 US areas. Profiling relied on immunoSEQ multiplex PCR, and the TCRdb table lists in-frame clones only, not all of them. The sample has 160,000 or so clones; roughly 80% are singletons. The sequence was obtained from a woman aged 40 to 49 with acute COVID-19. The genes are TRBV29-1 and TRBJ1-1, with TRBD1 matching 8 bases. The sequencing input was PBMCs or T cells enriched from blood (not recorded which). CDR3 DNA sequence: TGCAGCGCCGGGACAGGGAACACTGAAGCTTTCTTT. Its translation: CSAGTGNTEAFF. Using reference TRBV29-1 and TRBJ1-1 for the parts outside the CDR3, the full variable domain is SAVISQKPSRDICQRGTSLTIQCQVDSQVTMMFWYRQQPGQSLTLIATANQGSEATYESGFVIDKFPISRPNLTFSTLTVSNMSPEDSSIYLCSAGTGNTEAFFGQGTRLTVV.